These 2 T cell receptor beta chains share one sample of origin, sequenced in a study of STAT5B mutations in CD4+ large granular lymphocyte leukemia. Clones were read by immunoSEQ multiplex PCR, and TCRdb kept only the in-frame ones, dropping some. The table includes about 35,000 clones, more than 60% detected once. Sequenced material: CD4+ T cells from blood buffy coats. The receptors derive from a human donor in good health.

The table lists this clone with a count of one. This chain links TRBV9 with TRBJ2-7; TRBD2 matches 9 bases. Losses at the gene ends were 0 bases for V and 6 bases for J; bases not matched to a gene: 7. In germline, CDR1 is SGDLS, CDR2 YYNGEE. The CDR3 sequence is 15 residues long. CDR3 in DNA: TGTGCCAGCAGCGTAGGGGCTAGCGGGACTTCCGAGCAGTACTTC. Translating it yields CASSVGASGTSEQYF. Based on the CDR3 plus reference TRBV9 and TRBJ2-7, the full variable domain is DSGVTQTPKHLITATGQRVTLRCSPRSGDLSVYWYQQSLDQGLQFLIQYYNGEERAKGNILERFSAQQFPDLHSELNLSSLELGDSALYFCASSVGASGTSEQYFGPGTRLTVT.

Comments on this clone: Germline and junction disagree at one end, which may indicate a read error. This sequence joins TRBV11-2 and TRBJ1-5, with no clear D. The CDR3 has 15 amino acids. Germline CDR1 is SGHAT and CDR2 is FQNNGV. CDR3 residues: CASSLDGSSDQPQHF. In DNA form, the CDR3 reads TGTGCCAGCAGCTTAGACGGCAGTAGCGATCAGCCCCAGCATTTT.